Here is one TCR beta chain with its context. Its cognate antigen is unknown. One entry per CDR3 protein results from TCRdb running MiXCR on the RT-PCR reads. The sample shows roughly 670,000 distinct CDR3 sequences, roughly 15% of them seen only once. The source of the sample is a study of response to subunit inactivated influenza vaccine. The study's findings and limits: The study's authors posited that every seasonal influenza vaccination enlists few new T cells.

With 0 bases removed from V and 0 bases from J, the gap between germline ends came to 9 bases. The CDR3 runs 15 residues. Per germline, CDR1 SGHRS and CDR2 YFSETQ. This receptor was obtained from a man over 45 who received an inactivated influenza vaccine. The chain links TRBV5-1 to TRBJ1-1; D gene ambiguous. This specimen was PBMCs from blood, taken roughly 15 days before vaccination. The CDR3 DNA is TGCGCCAGCAGCTTGGCCGCCCGCATGAACACTGAAGCTTTCTTT. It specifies CASSLAARMNTEAFF.